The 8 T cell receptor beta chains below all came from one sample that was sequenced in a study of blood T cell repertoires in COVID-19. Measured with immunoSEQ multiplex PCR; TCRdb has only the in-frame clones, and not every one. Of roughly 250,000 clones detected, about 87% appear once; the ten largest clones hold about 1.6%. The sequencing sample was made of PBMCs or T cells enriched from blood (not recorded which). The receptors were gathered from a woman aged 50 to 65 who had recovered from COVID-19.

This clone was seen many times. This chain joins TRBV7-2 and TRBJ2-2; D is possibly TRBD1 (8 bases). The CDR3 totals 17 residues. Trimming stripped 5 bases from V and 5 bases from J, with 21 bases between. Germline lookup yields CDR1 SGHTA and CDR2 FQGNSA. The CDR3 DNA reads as TGTGCCAGCAGCCCCCGCGGGGGCAGGGGGCAGACCGGGGAGCTGTTTTTT. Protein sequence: CASSPRGGRGQTGELFF.

CDR3 nucleotide sequence: TGTGCCAGCAGTGAACGCGGCGGCCTTCAGCATTTT. Its translation: CASSERGGLQHF. V is TRBV2 and J is TRBJ1-5; unclear D gene. The CDR3 consists of 12 residues. In germline, CDR1 is SNHLY, CDR2 FYNNEI. Trimming shortened V by 2 bases and J by 13 bases, and 12 bases separated the two germline ends. The full variable domain, its missing parts supplied by reference TRBV2 and TRBJ1-5, is EPEVTQTPSHQVTQMGQEVILRCVPISNHLYFYWYRQILGQKVEFLVSFYNNEISEKSEIFDDQFSVERPDGSNFTLKIRSTKLEDSAMYFCASSERGGLQHFGDGTRLSIL.

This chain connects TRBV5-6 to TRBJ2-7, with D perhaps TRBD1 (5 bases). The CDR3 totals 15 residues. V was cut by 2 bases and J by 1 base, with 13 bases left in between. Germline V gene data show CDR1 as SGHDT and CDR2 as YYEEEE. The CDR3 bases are TGTGCCAGCAGCTTTTTTGGGGCCAGTTCCTACGAGCAGTACTTC. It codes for CASSFFGASSYEQYF.

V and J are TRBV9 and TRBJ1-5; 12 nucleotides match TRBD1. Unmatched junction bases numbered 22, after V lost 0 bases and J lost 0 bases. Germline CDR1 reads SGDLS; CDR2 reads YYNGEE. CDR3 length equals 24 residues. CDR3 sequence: CASSVASLWGQGARSRYSNQPQHF. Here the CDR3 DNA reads TGTGCCAGCAGCGTAGCTTCTCTTTGGGGACAGGGGGCGCGCAGCCGATATAGCAATCAGCCCCAGCATTTT. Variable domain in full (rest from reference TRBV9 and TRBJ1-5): DSGVTQTPKHLITATGQRVTLRCSPRSGDLSVYWYQQSLDQGLQFLIQYYNGEERAKGNILERFSAQQFPDLHSELNLSSLELGDSALYFCASSVASLWGQGARSRYSNQPQHFGDGTRLSIL.

Here the CDR3 DNA reads TGCGCCAGCAGCTTGGCCTTATCGTATCTGGGCTCACCCCTCCACTTT. Translation gives CASSLALSYLGSPLHF. J is TRBJ1-6 and V is TRBV5-1; D not resolved. This CDR3 is 16 amino acids long. The germline CDR1 and CDR2 sequences are SGHRS and YFSETQ. Trimming pared 0 bases from V and 10 bases from J, leaving 17 bases between. Together with reference TRBV5-1 and TRBJ1-6, the CDR3 gives the full variable domain: KAGVTQTPRYLIKTRGQQVTLSCSPISGHRSVSWYQQTPGQGLQFLFEYFSETQRNKGNFPGRFSGRQFSNSRSEMNVSTLELGDSALYLCASSLALSYLGSPLHFGNGTRLTVT.

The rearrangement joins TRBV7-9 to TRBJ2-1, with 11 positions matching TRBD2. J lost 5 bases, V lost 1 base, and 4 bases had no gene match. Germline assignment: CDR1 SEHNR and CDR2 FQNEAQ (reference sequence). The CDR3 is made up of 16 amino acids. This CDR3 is CASSLVLGLADNEQFF. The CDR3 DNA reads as TGTGCCAGCAGCTTAGTCTTGGGACTAGCGGACAATGAGCAGTTCTTC. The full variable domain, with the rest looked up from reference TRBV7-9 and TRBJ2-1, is DTGVSQNPRHKITKRGQNVTFRCDPISEHNRLYWYRQTLGQGPEFLTYFQNEAQLEKSRLLSDRFSAERPKGSFSTLEIQRTEQGDSAMYLCASSLVLGLADNEQFFGPGTRLTVL.

The CDR3 loop is CASSLVGESYGYTF. The CDR3 DNA is TGTGCCAGCAGCTTAGTGGGAGAGAGCTATGGCTACACCTTC. This rearrangement joins TRBV7-9 to TRBJ1-2; D is undetermined. Germline V gene sequence: CDR1 SEHNR, CDR2 FQNEAQ (reference sequence). V lost 1 base and J lost 4, with 10 bases in between. This CDR3 has 14 amino acids.

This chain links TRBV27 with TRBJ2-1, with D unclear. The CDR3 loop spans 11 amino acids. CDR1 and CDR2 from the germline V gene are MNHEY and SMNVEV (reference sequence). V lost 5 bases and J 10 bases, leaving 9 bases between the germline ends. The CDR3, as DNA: TGTGCCAGCAGTCCAGGCCTGGAGCAGTTCTTC. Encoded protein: CASSPGLEQFF.